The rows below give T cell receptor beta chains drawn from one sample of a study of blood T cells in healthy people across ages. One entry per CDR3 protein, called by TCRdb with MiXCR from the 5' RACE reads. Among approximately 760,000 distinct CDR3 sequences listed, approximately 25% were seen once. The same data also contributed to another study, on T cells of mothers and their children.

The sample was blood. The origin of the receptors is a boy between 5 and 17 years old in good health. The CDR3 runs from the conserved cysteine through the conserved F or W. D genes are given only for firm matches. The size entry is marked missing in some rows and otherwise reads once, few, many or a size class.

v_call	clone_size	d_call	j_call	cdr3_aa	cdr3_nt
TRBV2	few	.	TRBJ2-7	CASTPQGTPYEQYF	TGTGCCAGCACACCACAGGGAACGCCCTACGAGCAGTACTTC
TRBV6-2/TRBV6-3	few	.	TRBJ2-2	CASSYLDGELFF	TGTGCCAGCAGTTACCTCGACGGGGAGCTGTTTTTT
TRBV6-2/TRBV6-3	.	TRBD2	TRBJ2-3	CASSSRLARLSDTQYF	TGTGCCAGCAGTTCACGACTAGCGAGATTGTCAGATACGCAGTATTTT
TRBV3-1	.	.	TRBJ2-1	CASSQVGGGHNEQFF	TGTGCCAGCAGCCAAGTGGGAGGGGGCCACAATGAGCAGTTCTTC
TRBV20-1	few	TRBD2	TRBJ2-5	CSARDGGGGGETQYF	TGCAGTGCTAGAGACGGGGGGGGCGGCGGGGAGACCCAGTACTTC
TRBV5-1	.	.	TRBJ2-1	CASSLEPGEQFF	TGCGCCAGCAGCCTGGAGCCAGGGGAGCAGTTCTTC
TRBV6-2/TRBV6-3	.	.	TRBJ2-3	CASSPPTPSTDTQYF	TGTGCCAGCAGTCCTCCGACCCCTTCGACAGATACGCAGTATTTT
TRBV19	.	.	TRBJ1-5	CASREGAVQPQHF	TGTGCCAGTAGAGAGGGCGCCGTACAGCCCCAGCATTTT
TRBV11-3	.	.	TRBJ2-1	CASSLSRDEQFF	TGTGCCAGCAGCTTAAGCCGGGATGAGCAGTTCTTC
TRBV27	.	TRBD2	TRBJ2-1	CASSLGRGLAGGGYNEQFF	TGTGCCAGCAGCCTAGGGCGGGGACTAGCGGGAGGAGGGTACAATGAGCAGTTCTTC
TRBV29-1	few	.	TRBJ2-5	CSVEDTGETQYF	TGCAGCGTTGAGGACACGGGGGAGACCCAGTACTTC
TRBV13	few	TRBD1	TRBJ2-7	CASSYGTGESYEQYF	TGTGCCAGCAGTTACGGGACAGGGGAATCCTACGAGCAGTACTTC
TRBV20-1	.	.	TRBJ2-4	CSARAGLITWDKNIQYF	TGCAGTGCTAGAGCGGGCCTGATCACGTGGGACAAAAACATTCAGTACTTC
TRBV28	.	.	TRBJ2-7	CASSLPTPGSYEQYF	TGTGCCAGCAGTCTCCCGACCCCCGGGTCCTACGAGCAGTACTTC
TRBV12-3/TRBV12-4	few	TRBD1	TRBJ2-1	CASSTRDRVYNEQFF	TGTGCCAGCAGTACTCGGGACAGGGTCTACAATGAGCAGTTCTTC
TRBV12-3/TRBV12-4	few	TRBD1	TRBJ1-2	CASSDGQGANYGYTF	TGTGCCAGCAGTGACGGACAGGGCGCTAACTATGGCTACACCTTC
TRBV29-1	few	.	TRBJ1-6	CSVRASPLHF	TGCAGCGTCAGGGCCTCACCCCTCCACTTT
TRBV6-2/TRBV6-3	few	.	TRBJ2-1	CASRPVGGANEQFF	TGTGCCAGCAGGCCTGTTGGGGGGGCCAATGAGCAGTTCTTC
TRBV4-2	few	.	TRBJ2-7	CASSHVGGNRISYEQYF	TGTGCCAGCAGCCACGTCGGGGGTAACCGAATCTCCTACGAGCAGTACTTC
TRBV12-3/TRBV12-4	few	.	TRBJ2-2	CASSLAQGYTGELFF	TGTGCCAGCAGTTTAGCGCAGGGCTATACCGGGGAGCTGTTTTTT
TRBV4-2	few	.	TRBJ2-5	CASSQDIGGITYF	TGTGCCAGCAGCCAAGATATAGGCGGGATCACCTACTTC
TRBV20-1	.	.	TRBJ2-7	CSAGSTSYEQYF	TGCAGTGCGGGATCGACCTCCTACGAGCAGTACTTC
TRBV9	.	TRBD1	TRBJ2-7	CASSPRGQGRYEQYF	TGTGCCAGCAGCCCCCGGGGACAGGGGAGGTACGAGCAGTACTTC
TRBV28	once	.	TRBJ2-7	CASRSGPGSGYEQYF	TGTGCCAGCAGATCCGGACCCGGGTCTGGCTACGAGCAGTACTTC
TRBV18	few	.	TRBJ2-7	CASSPDRYYEQCF	TGTGCCAGCTCACCGGACAGATACTACGAGCAGTGCTTC
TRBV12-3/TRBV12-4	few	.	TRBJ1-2	CASSLQTVSGYIF	TGTGCCAGCAGCCTCCAGACAGTTTCTGGCTACATCTTC
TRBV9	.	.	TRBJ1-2	CASSGSHVNYGYTF	TGTGCCAGCAGCGGATCGCATGTGAACTATGGCTACACCTTC
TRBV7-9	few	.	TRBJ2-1	CASSPQGADYNEQFF	TGTGCCAGCAGCCCTCAAGGGGCAGATTACAATGAGCAGTTCTTC
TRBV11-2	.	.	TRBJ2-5	CASSLARGAPETQYF	TGTGCCAGCAGCTTAGCGAGGGGGGCTCCCGAGACCCAGTACTTC
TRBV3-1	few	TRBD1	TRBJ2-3	CASSQGDRGGTDTQYF	TGTGCCAGCAGCCAGGGAGACAGGGGAGGCACAGATACGCAGTATTTT
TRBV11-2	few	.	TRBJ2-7	CAIEHLFSEQYF	TGTGCCATTGAACACCTCTTCAGCGAGCAGTACTTC
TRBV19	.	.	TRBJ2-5	CASSIGGAGETQYF	TGTGCCAGTAGTATAGGGGGGGCAGGCGAGACCCAGTACTTC
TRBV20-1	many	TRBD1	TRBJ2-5	CSASPLTGVRETQYF	TGCAGTGCCAGCCCCCTTACAGGGGTTAGAGAGACCCAGTACTTC
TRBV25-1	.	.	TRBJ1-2	CASSEYRGNYGYTF	TGTGCCAGCAGTGAATACAGGGGTAACTATGGCTACACCTTC
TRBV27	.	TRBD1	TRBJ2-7	CASRRQGHFHEQYF	TGTGCCAGCAGAAGACAGGGGCATTTCCACGAGCAGTACTTC
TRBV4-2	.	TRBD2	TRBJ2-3	CASSQDPLAGVTTQYF	TGTGCCAGCAGCCAAGATCCACTAGCGGGAGTTACTACGCAGTATTTT
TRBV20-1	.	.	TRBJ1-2	CSARADIRSLANYGYTF	TGCAGTGCCAGGGCTGACATTCGAAGTTTAGCTAACTATGGCTACACCTTC
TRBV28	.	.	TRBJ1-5	CASSPRAKGNQPQHF	TGTGCCAGCAGCCCGAGGGCGAAGGGCAATCAGCCCCAGCATTTT
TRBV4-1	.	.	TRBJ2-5	CASSQDHGERAQYF	TGCGCCAGCAGCCAAGATCACGGAGAGCGGGCCCAGTACTTC
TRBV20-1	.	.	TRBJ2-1	CSARGSHYNEQFF	TGCAGTGCTAGGGGCTCGCATTACAATGAGCAGTTCTTC
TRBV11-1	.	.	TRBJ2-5	CASSFTGLETQYF	TGTGCCAGCAGCTTCACAGGGTTGGAGACCCAGTACTTC
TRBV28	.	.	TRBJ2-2	CASSLSYIGLNTGELFF	TGTGCCAGCAGTCTCTCCTACATCGGATTGAACACCGGGGAGCTGTTTTTT
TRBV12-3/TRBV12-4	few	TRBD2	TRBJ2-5	CASSSGTKETQYF	TGTGCCAGCAGTTCAGGGACTAAAGAGACCCAGTACTTC
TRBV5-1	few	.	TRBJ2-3	CASTDSGARTDTQYF	TGCGCCAGCACCGACTCGGGGGCCCGCACAGATACGCAGTATTTT
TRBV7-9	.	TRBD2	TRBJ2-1	CASSFSRGAYNEQFF	TGTGCCAGCAGCTTTTCCCGGGGGGCCTACAATGAGCAGTTCTTC